This record looks at one TCR beta chain sequence and its context. Between the trimmed V and J ends, which lost 1 base and 0 bases, there was a span of 13 bases. This CDR3 is 17 amino acids long. Per germline, CDR1 LGHNA and CDR2 YNFKEQ. Profiling relied on immunoSEQ multiplex PCR, and the TCRdb table lists in-frame clones only, not all of them. Altogether around 250,000 clones are present, around 91% being singletons, with the ten largest covering around 0.34%. The data belong to a study of cytomegalovirus exposure and HLA in healthy donors. Study-level information: A later analysis reported the 120 or so validation repertoires used the same platform as the approximately 660 first-cohort repertoires.

Input material: PBMCs. This chain links TRBV4-2 with TRBJ2-1; perhaps TRBD2 as D (7 bases). The sequence came from a woman in her late teens or twenties in good health and CMV-seronegative. The CDR3 loop reads CASSQGRAGASYNEQFF. CDR3 DNA: TGTGCCAGCAGCCAAGGCAGGGCGGGGGCCTCCTACAATGAGCAGTTCTTC.